The 32 T cell receptor beta chains below were found in one sample sequenced in a study of Graves' ophthalmopathy and Graves' hyperthyroidism (dated by TCRdb to 2017 to 2018). Instrument used: Illumina HiSeq 2000. For repertoire sequencing, TCR beta CDR3 regions were amplified from RNA transcripts. The first round of RT-PCR was done with HTBI primers and the Qiagen OneStep RT-PCR kit, and was followed by a second round of multiplex PCR, then size selection and purification. TCRdb reran the public reads through fastp at Q25 and MiXCR, keeping productive beta chains. Each entry merges the rows of one CDR3 protein and shows their most common DNA and genes. A total of about 1.2 million distinct CDR3 sequences appear in this sample, 35% to 40% of them only once. Approximately 10% of the sample belongs to the ten largest clones. Sequencing was done on a sample of peripheral blood or thyroid tissue (not recorded which). These TCRs come from an adult man with Graves' hyperthyroidism.

This chain connects TRBV29-1 to TRBJ1-1, with TRBD1 matching 7 bases. From germline, CDR1 is SQVTM and CDR2 ANQGSEA. The CDR3 covers 13 residues. With 6 bases clipped from V and 1 base from J, the junction kept 5 bases outside the gene matches. CDR3 nucleotides: TGCAGCGTGTTGGGACAGACGAACACTGAAGCTTTCTTT. Amino acid sequence: CSVLGQTNTEAFF. Combining the CDR3 with reference TRBV29-1 and TRBJ1-1 gives the whole variable domain SAVISQKPSRDICQRGTSLTIQCQVDSQVTMMFWYRQQPGQSLTLIATANQGSEATYESGFVIDKFPISRPNLTFSTLTVSNMSPEDSSIYLCSVLGQTNTEAFFGQGTRLTVV.

This clonotype turned up a few times. This chain uses TRBV5-6 with TRBJ1-6; possible D gene TRBD1, 6 bases. The CDR3 contains 14 residues. V was shortened by 0 bases and J by 10 bases, with 11 bases between the two germline ends. Germline CDR1 SGHDT, CDR2 YYEEEE. Here the CDR3 reads CASSLGDKRSPLHF. The CDR3 nucleotides are TGTGCCAGCAGCTTGGGGGACAAGAGATCACCCCTCCACTTT.

This clonotype was recorded many times. The V gene is TRBV7-8, the J gene TRBJ1-1; no clear D gene. The CDR3 extends over 13 amino acids. V was pared by 1 base and J by 0 bases, with 3 bases between. The V gene's germline CDR1 is SGHVS and CDR2 FQNEAQ. The CDR3 loop is CASSLDLNTEAFF. The CDR3 nucleotides read TGTGCCAGCAGCTTAGACCTGAACACTGAAGCTTTCTTT.

This clonotype was seen many times. The CDR3 DNA reads as TGCGCCAGCAGCCAAGATTCGGACAGTCGTCAGCCCCAGCATTTT. Translation: CASSQDSDSRQPQHF. The chain joins TRBV4-1 to TRBJ1-5; possible D gene TRBD1, 6 bases. The CDR3 contains 15 residues. Germline V CDR1 and CDR2: MGHRA, YSYEKL. The ends were cut back, 0 bases at V and 6 bases at J, with 12 bases in the middle.

This clonotype showed up just a few times. This rearrangement joins TRBV4-1 to TRBJ1-1; D gene ambiguous. Deletions cut 1 base from V and 0 bases from J, with 6 bases between. Germline CDR1 reads MGHRA; CDR2 reads YSYEKL. The CDR3 loop spans 14 amino acids. CDR3 loop: CASSQGRMNTEAFF. The CDR3 DNA is TGCGCCAGCAGCCAAGGGCGGATGAACACTGAAGCTTTCTTT.

At least ten counts were recorded for this clonotype. The rearrangement links TRBV20-1 to TRBJ2-7; D ambiguous. The germline CDR1 and CDR2 sequences are DFQATT and SNEGSKA (reference sequence). Trimming shortened V by 5 bases and J by 0 bases, and 11 bases separated the two germline ends. The CDR3 is 13 amino acids. CDR3 sequence reads: CSAGLISSYEQYF. In DNA form, the CDR3 reads TGCAGTGCTGGGCTGATCAGCTCCTACGAGCAGTACTTC.

This clonotype was observed at least ten times. The gene calls are TRBV2 and TRBJ2-7; D is possibly TRBD1 or TRBD2 (6 bases each). Per the germline V gene, CDR1 is SNHLY and CDR2 is FYNNEI. The V end lost 4 bases, the J end lost 5 bases, and 21 bases lay between the germline ends. This CDR3 is 16 amino acids long. For the CDR3, the DNA is TGTGCCAGCAGTGTCTCCCCTCTAGGGGGAGGTAACGAGCAGTACTTC. This gives the protein CASSVSPLGGGNEQYF.

The chain carries TRBV7-8 and TRBJ1-2, with TRBD1 matching over 8 bases. CDR3 size: 11 residues. Losses at the gene ends were 6 bases for V and 14 bases for J; bases not matched to a gene: 8. The germline V gene encodes CDR1 SGHVS and CDR2 FQNEAQ. The CDR3 sequence is CASRLGQGATF. CDR3 bases: TGTGCCAGCAGGCTCGGGCAGGGGGCAACCTTC.

This clonotype was counted ten times or more. Lacking the conserved final phenylalanine or tryptophan, this CDR3 likely reflects a read error. The DNA is omitted, as the CDR3 cannot be located on it reliably, and the CDR3 follows TCRdb's listing. The chain joins TRBV20-1 to TRBJ1-3. The CDR3 is 8 residues long, ends included. The germline gives CDR1 DFQATT, CDR2 SNEGSKA (reference sequence). The chain's CDR3 is CSAISRRL.

The chain employs TRBV4-3 and TRBJ2-2; 7 bases line up with TRBD1. The V gene end was trimmed by 0 bases and the J gene end by 6 bases; junction bases not matched to a gene: 10. The germline gives CDR1 LGHNA, CDR2 YSLEER. There are 17 residues in the CDR3. CDR3 sequence: CASSQERRGLFSGELFF. CDR3 bases: TGCGCCAGCAGCCAAGAAAGAAGGGGGCTCTTCTCCGGGGAGCTGTTTTTT.

This clonotype was picked up many times. The chain employs TRBV7-2 and TRBJ2-7; D not resolved. The CDR3 is made up of 15 amino acids. Germline V gene lookup returns CDR1 SGHTA and CDR2 FQGNSA. With 5 bases removed from V and 0 bases from J, the gap between germline ends came to 14 bases. CDR3 nucleotide sequence: TGTGCCAGCAGCCCGTGGGCTGTGAGCTCCTACGAGCAGTACTTC. Translated, it gives CASSPWAVSSYEQYF.

This clonotype appeared a few times. This chain links TRBV12-3 or TRBV12-4 with TRBJ1-1, with 8 bases fitting TRBD1. V gave up 6 bases and J gave up 1 base; unmatched junction bases: 4. CDR3 size: 14 residues. CDR3 amino acids: CASRRTGKNTEAFF. As DNA, the CDR3 is TGTGCCAGCAGGAGGACAGGGAAGAACACTGAAGCTTTCTTT.

The genes are TRBV5-6 and TRBJ2-7; 11 bases map to TRBD2. The CDR3 extends over 15 amino acids. Germline V gene data show CDR1 as SGHDT and CDR2 as YYEEEE. V lost 3 bases, J lost 2 bases, and 4 bases stayed unmatched. CDR3 coding DNA: TGTGCCAGCAGCTGGGGGACTAGCGGACCCTACGAGCAGTACTTC. It translates to CASSWGTSGPYEQYF.

The chain combines TRBV19 with TRBJ2-5; D is possibly TRBD1 (7 bases). Germline lookup yields CDR1 LNHDA and CDR2 SQIVND (reference sequence). CDR3 size: 16 residues. The V end lost 4 bases, the J end lost 5 bases, and 20 bases lay between the germline ends. The chain's CDR3 is CASSTAGTASFETQYF. The CDR3 nucleotides are TGTGCCAGTAGTACTGCGGGGACAGCGAGTTTCGAGACCCAGTACTTC.

The J gene is TRBJ1-4, the V gene TRBV7-2; D is uncertain. The length of the CDR3 is 15 residues. Trimming removed 5 bases at V and 7 bases at J, with 17 bases between. Germline V lookup: CDR1 SGHTA, CDR2 FQGNSA. The CDR3 DNA is TGTGCCAGCAGCCCCCGACAAGCCCCGAGTGAAAAACTGTTTTTT. This encodes CASSPRQAPSEKLFF.

The rearrangement links TRBV20-1 to TRBJ2-5, with D maybe TRBD2 (6 bases). V was cut by 3 bases and J by 6 bases, with 11 bases left in between. The CDR3 runs 12 residues. Germline values: CDR1 DFQATT, CDR2 SNEGSKA (reference sequence). CDR3 residues: CSARGAGKTQYF. The CDR3 DNA reads as TGCAGTGCTAGGGGCGCGGGGAAGACCCAGTACTTC.

The chain has TRBV7-2 and TRBJ2-5, with 11 bases fitting TRBD2. V lost 4 bases and J lost 4; bases outside the gene matches: 20. The CDR3 is made up of 20 amino acids. CDR1 and CDR2 from the germline V gene are SGHTA and FQGNSA. The CDR3 bases are TGTGCCAGCAGCTCCTATGGAAGAACTAGCGGGGGAAGGCGGCGAGAGACCCAGTACTTC. Translated, it gives CASSSYGRTSGGRRRETQYF.

As concerns this clonotype: This may come from a read error, since a much larger clone is one base off. This rearrangement joins TRBV6-5 to TRBJ2-7, with D perhaps matching TRBD1 (6 bases). The germline gives CDR1 MNHEY, CDR2 SVGAGI. CDR3 length: 14 residues. The DNA of the CDR3 is TGTGCCAGCAGCATTACTCGGGACAACTACGGGCAGTACTTC. This codes for CASSITRDNYGQYF.

The rearrangement joins TRBV7-2 to TRBJ2-5; TRBD2 matches 7 bases. The germline CDR1 and CDR2 sequences are SGHTA and FQGNSA. The CDR3 runs to 16 residues. Unmatched junction bases numbered 11, after V lost 3 bases and J lost 4 bases. This CDR3 is CASSLMSAGRLETQYF. The CDR3 nucleotides are TGTGCCAGCAGCTTGATGTCAGCGGGGAGGCTAGAGACCCAGTACTTC.

The V gene is TRBV15, the J gene TRBJ2-5; D possibly corresponds to TRBD1 (6 bases). The CDR3 length is 14 residues. Germline-derived CDR1 and CDR2 are LNHNV and YYDKDF (reference sequence). Trimming took 1 base from V and 5 from J, leaving 11 bases between them. The CDR3 DNA follows: TGTGCCACCAGCAGAGGCAGGGGATGGGAGACCCAGTACTTC. This encodes CATSRGRGWETQYF. Full variable domain (outside the CDR3, taken from reference TRBV15 and TRBJ2-5): DAMVIQNPRYQVTQFGKPVTLSCSQTLNHNVMYWYQQKSSQAPKLLFHYYDKDFNNEADTPDNFQSRRPNTSFCFLDIRSPGLGDTAMYLCATSRGRGWETQYFGPGTRLLVL.

In this sample, this clonotype turned up many times. This chain uses TRBV12-3 or TRBV12-4 with TRBJ1-6, with unresolved D. The ends were cut back, 2 bases at V and 5 bases at J, with 4 bases in the middle. The CDR3 extends over 13 amino acids. The CDR3 DNA follows: TGTGCCAGCAGTTTAACTGATAATTCACCCCTCCACTTT. This sequence encodes CASSLTDNSPLHF.

Worth noting for this clonotype: A much larger clone lies a single base off, so this may be a read error. Because it lacks the conserved phenylalanine or tryptophan at the end, this CDR3 is likely a read error. The V and J genes are TRBV6-5 and TRBJ1-4; no clear D gene. The CDR3 spans 13 residues. From germline, CDR1 is MNHEY and CDR2 SVGAGI. V was cut by 6 bases and J by 10 bases, with 15 bases left in between. The CDR3 nucleotides are TGTGCCAGCAGCCACGCTACTTGGGGAAAACTGTTTCTT. Amino acid sequence: CASSHATWGKLFL.

This clonotype came up many times. The CDR3 sequence is CAISDRDRDGNTIYF. The CDR3 bases are TGTGCCATCAGTGACCGGGACAGGGATGGAAACACCATATATTTT. This chain links TRBV10-3 with TRBJ1-3; 9 bases align to TRBD1. CDR1 and CDR2 from the germline V gene are ENHRY and SYGVKD. The CDR3 is 15 residues long. The V gene end was trimmed by 3 bases and the J gene end by 3 bases; junction bases not matched to a gene: 3.

J is TRBJ2-5 and V is TRBV20-1; 8 bases align to TRBD2. Per germline, CDR1 DFQATT and CDR2 SNEGSKA (reference sequence). The CDR3 covers 15 residues. The CDR3 spells CGVRRGSGTQETQYF. CDR3 DNA sequence: TGCGGCGTTAGAAGGGGTAGCGGGACCCAAGAGACCCAGTACTTC.

V and J are TRBV20-1 and TRBJ2-5; 7 positions agree with TRBD1. Looked up from germline, CDR1 is DFQATT and CDR2 is SNEGSKA (reference sequence). The CDR3 is 14 residues long. With 5 bases clipped from V and 9 bases from J, the junction kept 15 bases outside the gene matches. The CDR3 reads CSASGTAGNQPQYF. CDR3 DNA: TGCAGTGCTTCCGGGACAGCAGGCAATCAGCCCCAGTACTTC.

In its sample, this clonotype was seen many times. This chain uses TRBV7-8 with TRBJ2-7; D is unresolved. From germline, CDR1 is SGHVS and CDR2 FQNEAQ. V was trimmed by 5 bases and J by 3 bases, leaving 8 bases between them. The length of the CDR3 is 12 residues. Written as DNA, the CDR3 is TGTGCCAGCAGCATCGAGAACTACGAGCAGTACTTC. It translates to CASSIENYEQYF.

This clonotype is a singleton in its sample. A junction end diverges from the germline sequence, so it may reflect a read error. This rearrangement joins TRBV7-9 to TRBJ2-7; 10 bases agree with TRBD1. The germline CDR1 and CDR2 sequences are SEHNR and FQNEAQ (reference sequence). This CDR3 is 15 amino acids long. CDR3 sequence (DNA): TGTGCCAGCAGCTTCTGGGACAGGGGTGTCTACGAGCAGTGCTTC. Translating it yields CASSFWDRGVYEQCF. The full variable domain, with the rest looked up from reference TRBV7-9 and TRBJ2-7, is DTGVSQNPRHKITKRGQNVTFRCDPISEHNRLYWYRQTLGQGPEFLTYFQNEAQLEKSRLLSDRFSAERPKGSFSTLEIQRTEQGDSAMYLCASSFWDRGVYEQCFGPGTRLTVT.

This clonotype was seen repeatedly, ten times or more. This chain links TRBV20-1 with TRBJ1-6, with D unresolved. The CDR3 covers 15 residues. Germline CDR1 reads DFQATT; CDR2 reads SNEGSKA (reference sequence). The V gene lost 3 bases and the J gene lost 8 bases, with 17 bases spanning the gap. CDR3 sequence reads: CSASRDDTKDSPLHF. The CDR3 nucleotides read TGCAGTGCTAGCCGGGATGACACGAAAGATTCACCCCTCCACTTT.

V and J are TRBV14 and TRBJ2-7, with D maybe TRBD1 (6 bases). Germline V gene lookup returns CDR1 SGHDN and CDR2 FVKESK. V lost 0 bases to trimming and J lost 4 bases, with 13 bases between them. The CDR3 is 15 residues long. CDR3 bases: TGTGCCAGCAGCCAAGACGCAGGGGCCAATTACGAGCAGTACTTC. Amino acid sequence: CASSQDAGANYEQYF. Full variable domain (rest looked up from reference TRBV14 and TRBJ2-7): EAGVTQFPSHSVIEKGQTVTLRCDPISGHDNLYWYRRVMGKEIKFLLHFVKESKQDESGMPNNRFLAERTGGTYSTLKVQPAELEDSGVYFCASSQDAGANYEQYFGPGTRLTVT.

This clonotype was observed at least ten times. This chain connects TRBV10-3 to TRBJ1-5, with 8 positions matching TRBD1. The CDR3 sequence is 15 residues long. The germline V gene has CDR1 ENHRY and CDR2 SYGVKD. Trimming at V came to 6 bases and at J to 4 bases, leaving 8 bases not matched to a gene. The CDR3 bases are TGTGCCATCAGGGGATCTGGACAGGGAAATCAGCCCCAGCATTTT. Its translation is CAIRGSGQGNQPQHF.

About this clonotype itself: A much larger clonotype is one base distant, so this may be a read error. The V gene is TRBV7-8, the J gene TRBJ1-4, with D possibly TRBD1 on 6 matching bases. The CDR3 totals 14 residues. Looked up from germline, CDR1 is SGHVS and CDR2 is FQNEAQ. The V gene lost 5 bases and the J gene lost 8 bases, with 15 bases spanning the gap. The CDR3 bases are TGTGCCAGCAGCCAGGAAGCAGGGGAAGAAAAACTGTTTTTT. Its translation: CASSQEAGEEKLFF.

This chain joins TRBV28 and TRBJ1-5; 7 bases line up with TRBD1. CDR3 size: 13 residues. Germline loops: CDR1 MDHEN, CDR2 SYDVKM. The V and J ends lost 7 bases and 4 bases, in that order; junction bases with no gene match: 4. The CDR3 loop is CASTGTENQPQHF. DNA for the CDR3: TGTGCCAGCACCGGGACAGAGAATCAGCCCCAGCATTTT.